The next 4 T cell receptor beta chains were all read from a single sample in a study of regulatory T cells in long-lasting Graves disease. The time point: newly diagnosed GD, antithyroid drugs for less than 3 months. The authors made the TCR library using RNA they extracted from PBMCs. Assembly of TCR beta libraries relied on iRepertoire HTBI primers together with Arm-PCR of CDR3 regions. MiXCR, run by TCRdb on the multiplex PCR reads, gives a single entry per CDR3 protein. The table lists some 370,000 distinct CDR3 sequences, 12% of them singletons. The sample also formed part of further work on T cells in Graves' hyperthyroidism and ophthalmopathy.

The specimen comprised peripheral blood mononuclear cells (PBMCs), sampled at new diagnosis, from a patient treated with antithyroid drugs. The receptors shown here come from a woman between 18 and 29 years old with Graves disease.

The table lists this clonotype with many counts. The rearrangement links TRBV5-1 to TRBJ2-3, with D possibly being TRBD1 or TRBD2 (5 bases each). From germline, CDR1 is SGHRS and CDR2 YFSETQ. V was pared by 2 bases and J by 2 bases, with 15 bases between. There are 16 residues in the CDR3. The CDR3, as DNA: TGCGCCAGCAGCTTCGGACTCCCAGGGACCACAGATACGCAGTATTTT. It codes for CASSFGLPGTTDTQYF.

This clonotype has just one count. A far larger clone is just one base off, so this is likely a read error. The V gene is TRBV6-4, the J gene TRBJ2-7; D not resolved. Germline V gene sequence: CDR1 MRHNA, CDR2 SNTAGT. V lost 3 bases and J lost 2, with 11 bases in between. The CDR3 contains 14 residues. In DNA form, the CDR3 reads TGTGCCAGCAGTGAAGATATAGAGGCCTACGAGCAGTACTTC. Amino acids: CASSEDIEAYEQYF.

As to this clonotype: A much larger clone sits a single nucleotide away, making a read error possible. V and J are TRBV6-2 or TRBV6-3 and TRBJ2-5; no clear D gene. Trimming pared 0 bases from V and 4 bases from J, leaving 15 bases between. This CDR3 spans 16 amino acids. Germline V lookup: CDR1 MNHEY, CDR2 SVGEGT. CDR3 DNA sequence: TGTGCCAGCAGTTACTCCCGGTCCAGGCTCGGAGAGACCCAGTACTTC. Translating it yields CASSYSRSRLGETQYF.

At least ten counts were recorded for this clonotype. The chain joins TRBV20-1 to TRBJ2-7, with D perhaps matching TRBD1 or TRBD2 (5 bases each). Between the trimmed V and J ends, which lost 5 bases and 1 base, there was a span of 21 bases. The CDR3 extends over 16 amino acids. Per the germline V gene, CDR1 is DFQATT and CDR2 is SNEGSKA (reference sequence). CDR3 sequence (DNA): TGCAGTGCTTGGAACGTGGAGAGGGGCCCGTCCTACGAGCAGTACTTC. This gives the protein CSAWNVERGPSYEQYF.